What follows are 18 T cell receptor beta chains derived from one specimen sequenced in a study of tumor-infiltrating lymphocytes in primary liver carcinoma. Extraction also yielded germline DNA, while blood RNA was obtained from unsorted whole blood. Synthesis of TCR beta cDNA was carried out from 500 ng total RNA with a constant-region primer. Three-round nested multiplex PCR performed with slightly modified ARM-PCR produced the TCR beta libraries. The first two PCR rounds used TRBV1-TRBV30 primers with a Cbeta primer, nine to ten cycles each. TCRdb re-called the multiplex PCR reads through MiXCR, storing one row per CDR3 protein. This table has a few hundred thousand distinct CDR3 sequences, about three fifths appearing once. The sample consisted of peripheral blood. The receptor set was obtained from a woman in her 30s with primary liver carcinoma and hepatitis B virus infection.

To note about this clonotype: A much larger clone lies a single base off, so this may be a read error. The chain uses TRBV4-2 and TRBJ2-3, with D perhaps matching TRBD1 (6 bases). CDR3 length: 16 residues. In germline, CDR1 is LGHNA, CDR2 YNFKEQ. CDR3 region: CASRQGTGQGTDTQYF. The CDR3, as DNA: TGTGCCAGCAGACAAGGCACAGGGCAAGGCACAGATACGCAGTATTTT.

As concerns this clonotype: Germline is not matched at one junction end, which may reflect a read error. V and J are TRBV11-2 and TRBJ2-7; 7 bases map to TRBD2. There are 15 residues in the CDR3. CDR1 is SGHAT and CDR2 is FQNNGV in the germline V gene. The CDR3 region has the DNA TGTGCCAGCAACTTAGGAGCGGGAACGGCCTACGAGCAATACTTC. Amino acids: CASNLGAGTAYEQYF.

This clonotype was seen ten or more times. This rearrangement joins TRBV11-2 to TRBJ1-6; 9 positions agree with TRBD1. The CDR3 spans 17 residues. The V gene end was trimmed by 5 bases and the J gene end by 10 bases; junction bases not matched to a gene: 15. Per the germline V gene, CDR1 is SGHAT and CDR2 is FQNNGV. CDR3 sequence: CASSPRVGRTGDSPLHF. DNA of the CDR3: TGTGCCAGCAGCCCGCGCGTTGGACGGACAGGGGACTCACCCCTCCACTTT. Variable domain in full (rest from reference TRBV11-2 and TRBJ1-6): EAGVAQSPRYKIIEKRQSVAFWCNPISGHATLYWYQQILGQGPKLLIQFQNNGVVDDSQLPKDRFSAERLKGVDSTLKIQPAKLEDSAVYLCASSPRVGRTGDSPLHFGNGTRLTVT.

This clonotype was picked up one time. The CDR3 carries no conserved terminal phenylalanine or tryptophan, so it likely arises from a read error. J is TRBJ2-7 and V is TRBV6-1; tentatively, D is TRBD1 or TRBD2 (5 bases each). The V gene's germline CDR1 is MNHNS and CDR2 SASEGT. The CDR3 extends over 13 amino acids. Trimming took 6 bases from V and 3 from J, leaving 12 bases between them. CDR3 in DNA: TGTGCCAGCAGATGGGGGAGAAGCTACGAGCAGTACCTC. Its translation is CASRWGRSYEQYL.

This clonotype showed up just once. This chain links TRBV2 with TRBJ2-7, with D uncertain. Looked up from germline, CDR1 is SNHLY and CDR2 is FYNNEI. V shed 7 bases and J shed 5 bases, with 18 bases lying between them. This CDR3 is built from 14 residues. The CDR3 loop is CASIGQATKNEQYF. DNA of the CDR3: TGTGCCAGCATTGGGCAGGCGACAAAGAACGAGCAGTACTTC.

Turning to this clonotype: Compared with germline, one end of the junction differs, possibly owing to a read error. The gene calls are TRBV11-2 and TRBJ2-1; 11 nucleotides line up with TRBD2. CDR3 size: 14 residues. Germline CDR1 and CDR2: SGHAT and FQNNGV. The CDR3 region is CASSLAGGRNEEFF. The CDR3 DNA follows: TGTGCCAGTAGCTTAGCGGGAGGGCGTAATGAGGAGTTCTTC. Looking up the rest from reference TRBV11-2 and TRBJ2-1 gives the full variable domain: EAGVAQSPRYKIIEKRQSVAFWCNPISGHATLYWYQQILGQGPKLLIQFQNNGVVDDSQLPKDRFSAERLKGVDSTLKIQPAKLEDSAVYLCASSLAGGRNEEFFGPGTRLTVL.

As for this clonotype: Mismatch with germline at one junction end may stem from a read error. V gene TRBV11-2 combines with J gene TRBJ2-1, with TRBD2 matching over 9 bases. Germline V gene data show CDR1 as SGHAT and CDR2 as FQNNGV. This CDR3 spans 17 amino acids. The CDR3 loop reads CASSLVVSGSSYNELFF. The CDR3 region has the DNA TGTGCCAGCAGCCTAGTGGTTAGCGGGAGCTCCTACAATGAGCTGTTCTTC. Based on the CDR3 plus reference TRBV11-2 and TRBJ2-1, the full variable domain is EAGVAQSPRYKIIEKRQSVAFWCNPISGHATLYWYQQILGQGPKLLIQFQNNGVVDDSQLPKDRFSAERLKGVDSTLKIQPAKLEDSAVYLCASSLVVSGSSYNELFFGPGTRLTVL.

For this clonotype: Since a much larger clone is just one base distant, this may be a read error. This chain joins TRBV29-1 and TRBJ2-1, with D maybe TRBD2 (6 bases). The germline V gene has CDR1 SQVTM and CDR2 ANQGSEA. The CDR3 length is 15 residues. The germline V and J ends were trimmed by 7 bases and 0 bases, with 16 bases remaining between them. The CDR3 reads CSAQTGTDSYNEQFF. In DNA, the CDR3 is TGCAGCGCCCAGACTGGGACTGACTCCTACAATGAGCAGTTCTTC.

This chain joins TRBV7-6 and TRBJ2-3; weak D call: TRBD1 (5 bases). The germline V gene encodes CDR1 SGHVS and CDR2 FNYEAQ. The length of the CDR3 is 15 residues. V lost 1 base and J lost 2, with 10 bases in between. The CDR3 DNA reads TGTGCCAGCAGCTTAGGACAGCTCTCCACAGATACGCAGTATTTT. Translating gives CASSLGQLSTDTQYF.

This clonotype was detected ten times or more. V is TRBV4-1 and J is TRBJ1-5; 9 bases line up with TRBD1. After removal of 1 base from V and 1 base from J, the junction contained 2 bases not matched to a gene. The length of the CDR3 is 16 residues. Germline CDR1 and CDR2: MGHRA and YSYEKL. The CDR3 spells CASSQGQGGSNQPQHF. CDR3 nucleotides: TGCGCCAGCAGCCAAGGACAGGGGGGCAGCAATCAGCCCCAGCATTTT.

A remark on this clonotype: The junction departs from germline at one end; a sequencing error may be responsible. V and J are TRBV12-5 and TRBJ2-2; perhaps TRBD2 as D (6 bases). The CDR3 loop spans 15 amino acids. Per the germline V gene, CDR1 is LGHNT and CDR2 is FRNRAP. The DNA for the CDR3 is TGTGCTAGTGGTTCCTGGGACCTCCTGAGAGGGGAGGTGTTTTTT. Translated, it gives CASGSWDLLRGEVFF.

As to this clonotype: This may be a read error: a much more frequent sequence differs by one nucleotide. This chain joins TRBV6-2 or TRBV6-3 and TRBJ1-2; the D gene is possibly TRBD1 (5 bases). Germline-derived CDR1 and CDR2 are MNHEY and SVGEGT. The CDR3 is 13 amino acids. Trimming removed 8 bases from V and 4 bases from J, with 14 bases in between. CDR3 sequence: CASGRQKIYGYTF. In DNA, the CDR3 is TGTGCCAGCGGCCGACAGAAGATCTATGGCTACACCTTC.

Concerning this clonotype itself: A much larger clone is a single base away; this may be a read error. V and J are TRBV29-1 and TRBJ1-1, with 9 bases identical to TRBD1. The CDR3 sequence is 14 residues long. Germline CDR1 is SQVTM and CDR2 is ANQGSEA. The CDR3 loop is CSTRGGDRGDEAFF. CDR3 nucleotide sequence: TGCAGTACCCGGGGGGGTGACAGGGGGGATGAAGCTTTCTTT.

V is TRBV6-6 and J is TRBJ2-2; 9 bases agree with TRBD2. J lost 6 bases, V lost 0 bases, and 8 bases had no gene match. The CDR3 spans 17 residues. Per the germline V gene, CDR1 is MNHNY and CDR2 is SVGAGI (reference sequence). The CDR3 nucleotides read TGTGCCAGCAGTTACTCGATGGCTAGCGGGACCGCCGGGGAGCTGTTTTTT. Translated: CASSYSMASGTAGELFF.

The sample holds a few counts of this clonotype. This rearrangement joins TRBV7-9 to TRBJ2-7; 15 bases match TRBD2. CDR1 and CDR2 from the germline V gene are SEHNR and FQNEAQ (reference sequence). The CDR3 spans 16 residues. V was clipped by 5 bases and J by 3 bases; unmatched bases: 5. The CDR3 DNA reads as TGTGCCAGCAGCCCGGGACTAGCGGGAGGAAACTACGAGCAGTACTTC. Protein sequence: CASSPGLAGGNYEQYF.

A word on this clonotype: Germline and junction disagree at one end, which may indicate a read error. The V and J genes are TRBV14 and TRBJ2-1; maybe TRBD1 (5 bases). In germline, CDR1 is SGHDN, CDR2 FVKESK. The CDR3 is 13 residues long. CDR3 DNA: TGTGTCAGCGCCAGACAGACCTACAATGAGCAGTTCTTC. Amino acid sequence: CVSARQTYNEQFF.

This clonotype was recorded once. Relative to the germline gene, one junction end is altered; a read error may explain this. The chain employs TRBV7-8 and TRBJ2-5; perhaps D is TRBD1 or TRBD2 (5 bases each). Germline CDR1 is SGHVS and CDR2 is FQNEAQ. This CDR3 has 14 residues. The CDR3 bases are TGTCCCAGCAGCTCTCCGGGCAGCAGGGAGACCAAGTACTTC. This sequence encodes CPSSSPGSRETKYF.

J is TRBJ2-1 and V is TRBV29-1, with D maybe TRBD1 (6 bases). With 5 bases removed from V and 7 bases from J, the gap between germline ends came to 18 bases. Looked up from germline, CDR1 is SQVTM and CDR2 is ANQGSEA. The CDR3 consists of 14 residues. The CDR3 nucleotides read TGCAGCGTTCGAGGCAGGGGCCAGGAGAATGAGCAGTTCTTC. The encoded protein is CSVRGRGQENEQFF.